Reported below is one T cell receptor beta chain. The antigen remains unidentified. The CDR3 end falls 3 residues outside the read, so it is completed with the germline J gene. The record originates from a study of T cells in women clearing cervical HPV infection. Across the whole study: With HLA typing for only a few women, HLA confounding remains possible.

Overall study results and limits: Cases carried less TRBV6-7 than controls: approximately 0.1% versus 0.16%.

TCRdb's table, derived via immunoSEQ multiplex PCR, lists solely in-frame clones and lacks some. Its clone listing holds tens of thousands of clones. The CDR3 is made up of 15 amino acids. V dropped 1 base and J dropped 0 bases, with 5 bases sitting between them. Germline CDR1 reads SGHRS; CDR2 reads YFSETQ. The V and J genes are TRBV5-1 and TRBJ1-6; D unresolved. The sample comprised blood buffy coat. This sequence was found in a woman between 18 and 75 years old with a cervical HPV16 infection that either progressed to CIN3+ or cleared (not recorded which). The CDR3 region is CASSLQSSYNSPLHF. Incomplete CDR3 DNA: TGCGCCAGCAGCTTGCAGAGCTCCTATAATTCACCC. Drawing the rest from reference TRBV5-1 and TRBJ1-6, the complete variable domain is KAGVTQTPRYLIKTRGQQVTLSCSPISGHRSVSWYQQTPGQGLQFLFEYFSETQRNKGNFPGRFSGRQFSNSRSEMNVSTLELGDSALYLCASSLQSSYNSPLHFGNGTRLTVT.